This T cell receptor beta chain derives from a study of shared clonotypes between healthy human individuals. Overall study results and limits: The expectation was that sequencing depth would affect clonotype sharing among donors. Owing to a small donor count, the genetic and exposure-history diversity represented was limited. Clonotypes not shared had lower generation probabilities than those common to all four donors. For naive CD4 cells, approximately 4.8% of clonotypes were shared across a handful of donors.

Trimming took off 4 bases at V and 5 bases at J, with 19 bases between the two ends. CDR1 and CDR2 (germline): SGHKS, YYEKEE (reference sequence). The CDR3 spans 15 residues. Comments on this clone: Its antigen remains unidentified.

Assay used: immunoSEQ multiplex PCR; TCRdb lists only in-frame clones, some missing. The sample gives approximately 600,000 clones, about 95% of which show up once; about 0.11% is in the top ten. The naive CD8 population came from CD45RO-negative cells selected for CCR7, without terminally differentiated effector memory CD45RA+ cells. The sequencing sample was made of naive CD8+ T cells sorted from blood. This rearrangement joins TRBV5-5 to TRBJ2-7; a weak D match, TRBD1 (6 bases). This sequence was found in a woman aged 25 to 39 in good health. In DNA form, the CDR3 reads TGTGCCAGCAGCGAGCAGCTCAGGGGTTTCAACGAGCAGTACTTC. Translating gives CASSEQLRGFNEQYF.